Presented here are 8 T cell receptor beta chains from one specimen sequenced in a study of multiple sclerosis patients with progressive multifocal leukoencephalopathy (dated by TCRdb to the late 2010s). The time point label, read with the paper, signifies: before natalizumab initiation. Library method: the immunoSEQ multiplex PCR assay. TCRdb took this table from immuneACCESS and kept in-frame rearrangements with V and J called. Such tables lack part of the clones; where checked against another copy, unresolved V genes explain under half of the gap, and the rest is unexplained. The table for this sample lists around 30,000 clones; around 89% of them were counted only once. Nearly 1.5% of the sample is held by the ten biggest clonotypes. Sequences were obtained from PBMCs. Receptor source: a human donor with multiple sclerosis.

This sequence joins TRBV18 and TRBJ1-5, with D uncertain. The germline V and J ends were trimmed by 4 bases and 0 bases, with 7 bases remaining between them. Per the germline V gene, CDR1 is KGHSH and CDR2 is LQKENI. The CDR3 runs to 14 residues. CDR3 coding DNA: TGTGCCAGCTCACAGGGCAGTAGCAATCAGCCCCAGCATTTT. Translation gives CASSQGSSNQPQHF.

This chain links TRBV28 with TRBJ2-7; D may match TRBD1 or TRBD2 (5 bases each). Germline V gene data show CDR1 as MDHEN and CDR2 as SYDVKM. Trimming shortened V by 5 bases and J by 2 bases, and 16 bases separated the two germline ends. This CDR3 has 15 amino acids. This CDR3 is CASSRVGVMPYEQYF. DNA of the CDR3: TGTGCCAGCAGTCGCGTGGGGGTTATGCCCTACGAGCAGTACTTC.

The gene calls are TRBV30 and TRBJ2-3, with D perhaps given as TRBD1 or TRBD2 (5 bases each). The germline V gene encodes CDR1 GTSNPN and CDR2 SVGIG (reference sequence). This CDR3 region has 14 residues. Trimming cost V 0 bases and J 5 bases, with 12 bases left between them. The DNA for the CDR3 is TGTGCCTGGAGTGTACACCAGGGAGTAGATACGCAGTATTTT. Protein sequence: CAWSVHQGVDTQYF.

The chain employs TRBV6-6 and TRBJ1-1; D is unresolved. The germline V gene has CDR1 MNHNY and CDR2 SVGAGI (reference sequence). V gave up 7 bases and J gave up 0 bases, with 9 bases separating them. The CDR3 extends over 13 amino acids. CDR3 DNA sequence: TGTGCCAGCATTAAGGACCTGAACACTGAAGCTTTCTTT. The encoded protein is CASIKDLNTEAFF.

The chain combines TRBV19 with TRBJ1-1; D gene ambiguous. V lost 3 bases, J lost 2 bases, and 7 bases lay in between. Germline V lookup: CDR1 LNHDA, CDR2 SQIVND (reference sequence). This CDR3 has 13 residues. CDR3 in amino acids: CASSIPGNTEAFF. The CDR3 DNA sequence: TGTGCCAGTAGTATCCCCGGTAACACTGAAGCTTTCTTT.

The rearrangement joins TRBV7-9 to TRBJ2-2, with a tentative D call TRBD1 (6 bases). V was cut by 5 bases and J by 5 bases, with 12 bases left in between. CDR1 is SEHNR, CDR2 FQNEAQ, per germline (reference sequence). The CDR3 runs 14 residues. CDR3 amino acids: CASSPGVWTGELFF. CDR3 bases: TGTGCCAGCAGCCCAGGGGTTTGGACCGGGGAGCTGTTTTTT.

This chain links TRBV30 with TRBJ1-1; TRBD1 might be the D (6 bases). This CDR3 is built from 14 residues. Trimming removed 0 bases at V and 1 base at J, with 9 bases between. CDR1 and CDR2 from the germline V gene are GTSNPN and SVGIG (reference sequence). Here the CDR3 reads CAWSVTGQNTEAFF. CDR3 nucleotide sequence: TGTGCCTGGAGTGTGACGGGACAGAACACTGAAGCTTTCTTT.

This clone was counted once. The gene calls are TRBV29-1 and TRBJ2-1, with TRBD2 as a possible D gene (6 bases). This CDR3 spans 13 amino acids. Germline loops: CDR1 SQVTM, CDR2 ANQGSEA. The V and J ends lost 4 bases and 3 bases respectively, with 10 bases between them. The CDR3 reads CSVVGRLYNEQFF. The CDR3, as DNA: TGCAGCGTTGTTGGGAGGCTCTACAATGAGCAGTTCTTC.